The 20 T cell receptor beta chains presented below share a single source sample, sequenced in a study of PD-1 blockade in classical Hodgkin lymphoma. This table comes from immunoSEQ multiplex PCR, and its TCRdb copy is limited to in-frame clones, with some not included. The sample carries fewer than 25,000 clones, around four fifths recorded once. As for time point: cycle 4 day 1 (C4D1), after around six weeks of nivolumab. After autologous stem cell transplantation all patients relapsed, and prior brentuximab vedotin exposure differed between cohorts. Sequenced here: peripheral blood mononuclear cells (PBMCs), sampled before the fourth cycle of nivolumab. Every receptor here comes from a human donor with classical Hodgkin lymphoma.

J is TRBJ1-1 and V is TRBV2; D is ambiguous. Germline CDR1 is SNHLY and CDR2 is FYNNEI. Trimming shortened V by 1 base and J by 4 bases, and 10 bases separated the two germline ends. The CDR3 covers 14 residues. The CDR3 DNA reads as TGTGCCAGCAGTGAAGAAGGTGGTATCACTGAAGCTTTCTTT. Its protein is CASSEEGGITEAFF.

The CDR3 here is CASSDLSGTGFGAQYF. The CDR3, as DNA: TGTGCCAGCAGTGATCTCTCCGGGACAGGGTTCGGGGCCCAGTACTTC. This sequence joins TRBV6-1 and TRBJ2-5, with 9 positions matching TRBD1. CDR3 length: 16 amino acids. V was clipped by 3 bases and J by 9 bases; unmatched bases: 14. CDR1 and CDR2 (germline): MNHNS, SASEGT.

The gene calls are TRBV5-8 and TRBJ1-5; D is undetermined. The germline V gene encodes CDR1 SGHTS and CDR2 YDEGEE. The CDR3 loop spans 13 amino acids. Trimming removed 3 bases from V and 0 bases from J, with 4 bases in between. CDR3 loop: CASSSDSNQPQHF. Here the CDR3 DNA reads TGTGCCAGCAGCTCCGATAGCAATCAGCCCCAGCATTTT.

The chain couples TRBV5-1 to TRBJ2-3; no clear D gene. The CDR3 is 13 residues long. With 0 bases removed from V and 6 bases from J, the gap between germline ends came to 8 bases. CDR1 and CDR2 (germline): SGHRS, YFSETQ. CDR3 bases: TGCGCCAGCAGCTTGGAAGAATCCGATACGCAGTATTTT. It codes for CASSLEESDTQYF.

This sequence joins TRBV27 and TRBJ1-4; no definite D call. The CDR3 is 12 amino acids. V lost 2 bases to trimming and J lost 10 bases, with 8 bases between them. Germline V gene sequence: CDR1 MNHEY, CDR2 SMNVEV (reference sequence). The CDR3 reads CASSLPDGKLFF. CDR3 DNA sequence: TGTGCCAGCAGTTTACCCGACGGAAAACTGTTTTTT.

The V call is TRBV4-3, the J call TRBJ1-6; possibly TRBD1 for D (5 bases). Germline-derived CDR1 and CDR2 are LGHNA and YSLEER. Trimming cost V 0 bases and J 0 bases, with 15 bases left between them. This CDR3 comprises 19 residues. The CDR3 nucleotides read TGCGCCAGCAGCCAAGATCTGGGGGGACGGAGCTCCTATAATTCACCCCTCCACTTT. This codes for CASSQDLGGRSSYNSPLHF.

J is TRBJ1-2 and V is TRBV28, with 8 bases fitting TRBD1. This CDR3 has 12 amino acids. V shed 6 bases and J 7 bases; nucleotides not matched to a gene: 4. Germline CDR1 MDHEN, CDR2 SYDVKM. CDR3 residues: CASSRTGSGYTF. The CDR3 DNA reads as TGTGCCAGCAGCCGGACAGGGTCTGGCTACACCTTC.

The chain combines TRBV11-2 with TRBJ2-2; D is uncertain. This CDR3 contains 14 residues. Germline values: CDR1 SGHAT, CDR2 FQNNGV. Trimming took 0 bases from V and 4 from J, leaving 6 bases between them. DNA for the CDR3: TGTGCCAGCAGCTTAGAGGTCCTCACCGGGGAGCTGTTTTTT. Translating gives CASSLEVLTGELFF. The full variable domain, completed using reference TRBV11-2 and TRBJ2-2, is EAGVAQSPRYKIIEKRQSVAFWCNPISGHATLYWYQQILGQGPKLLIQFQNNGVVDDSQLPKDRFSAERLKGVDSTLKIQPAKLEDSAVYLCASSLEVLTGELFFGEGSRLTVL.

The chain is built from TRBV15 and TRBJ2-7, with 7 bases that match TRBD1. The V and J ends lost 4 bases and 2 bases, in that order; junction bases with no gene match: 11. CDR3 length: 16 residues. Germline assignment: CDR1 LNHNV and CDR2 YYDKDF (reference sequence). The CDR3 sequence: CATSKLRGPFTYEQYF. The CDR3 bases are TGTGCCACCAGCAAATTGAGGGGGCCCTTTACCTACGAGCAGTACTTC.

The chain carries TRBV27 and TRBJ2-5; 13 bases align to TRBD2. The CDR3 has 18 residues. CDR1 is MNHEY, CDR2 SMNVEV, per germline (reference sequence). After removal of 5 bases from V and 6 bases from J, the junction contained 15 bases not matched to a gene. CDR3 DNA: TGTGCCAGCAGTGCCGGACAGGGTAGGACTAGCGGGAGACAGACCCAGTACTTC. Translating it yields CASSAGQGRTSGRQTQYF.

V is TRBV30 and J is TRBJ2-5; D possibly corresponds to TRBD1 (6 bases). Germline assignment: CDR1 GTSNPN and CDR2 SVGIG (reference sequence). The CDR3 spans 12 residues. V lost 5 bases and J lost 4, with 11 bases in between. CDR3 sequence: CAWGDIRETQYF. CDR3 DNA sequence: TGTGCCTGGGGGGACATTCGAGAGACCCAGTACTTC.

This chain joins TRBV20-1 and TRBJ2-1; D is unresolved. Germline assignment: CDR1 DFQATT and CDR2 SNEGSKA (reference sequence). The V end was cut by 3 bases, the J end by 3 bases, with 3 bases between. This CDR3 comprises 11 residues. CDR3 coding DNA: TGCAGTGCTAGGGACTACAATGAGCAGTTCTTC. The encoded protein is CSARDYNEQFF.

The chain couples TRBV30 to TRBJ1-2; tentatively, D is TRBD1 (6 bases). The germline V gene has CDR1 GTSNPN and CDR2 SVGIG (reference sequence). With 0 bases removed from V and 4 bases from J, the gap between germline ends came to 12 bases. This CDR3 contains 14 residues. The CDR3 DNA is TGTGCCTGGAGTGTTTACAGGGTTGGCTATGGCTACACCTTC. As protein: CAWSVYRVGYGYTF.

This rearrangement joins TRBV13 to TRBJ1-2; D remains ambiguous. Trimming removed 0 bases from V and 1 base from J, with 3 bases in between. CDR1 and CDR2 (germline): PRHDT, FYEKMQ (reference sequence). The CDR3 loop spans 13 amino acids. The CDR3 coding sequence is TGTGCCAGCAGCTTAGGAGTTAACTATGGCTACACCTTC. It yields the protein CASSLGVNYGYTF.

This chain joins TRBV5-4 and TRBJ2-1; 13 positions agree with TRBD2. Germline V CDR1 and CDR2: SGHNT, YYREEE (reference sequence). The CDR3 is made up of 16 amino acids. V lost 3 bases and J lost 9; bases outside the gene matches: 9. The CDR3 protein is CASSSRTSGSMGEQFF. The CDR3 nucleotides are TGTGCCAGCAGCTCACGGACTAGCGGGAGTATGGGTGAGCAGTTCTTC.

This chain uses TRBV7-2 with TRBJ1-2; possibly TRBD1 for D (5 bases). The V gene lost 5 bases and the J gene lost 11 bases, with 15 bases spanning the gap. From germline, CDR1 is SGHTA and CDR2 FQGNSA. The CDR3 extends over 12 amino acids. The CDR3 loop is CASSHRTSGYTF. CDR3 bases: TGTGCCAGCAGCCACAGGACCTCGGGGTACACCTTC.

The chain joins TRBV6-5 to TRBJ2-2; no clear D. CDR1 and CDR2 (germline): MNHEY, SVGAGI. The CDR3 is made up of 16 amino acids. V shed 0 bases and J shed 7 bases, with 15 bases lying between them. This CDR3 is CASSYSTTFIGGELFF. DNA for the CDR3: TGTGCCAGCAGTTACTCCACGACCTTTATCGGCGGGGAGCTGTTTTTT.

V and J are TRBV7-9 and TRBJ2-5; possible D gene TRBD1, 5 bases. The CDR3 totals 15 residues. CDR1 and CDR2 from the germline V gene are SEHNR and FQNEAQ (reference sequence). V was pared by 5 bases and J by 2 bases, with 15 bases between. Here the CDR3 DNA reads TGTGCCAGCAGCGGATCTAAGACAGAACAAGAGACCCAGTACTTC. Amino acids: CASSGSKTEQETQYF. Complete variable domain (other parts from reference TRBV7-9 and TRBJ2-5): DTGVSQNPRHKITKRGQNVTFRCDPISEHNRLYWYRQTLGQGPEFLTYFQNEAQLEKSRLLSDRFSAERPKGSFSTLEIQRTEQGDSAMYLCASSGSKTEQETQYFGPGTRLLVL.

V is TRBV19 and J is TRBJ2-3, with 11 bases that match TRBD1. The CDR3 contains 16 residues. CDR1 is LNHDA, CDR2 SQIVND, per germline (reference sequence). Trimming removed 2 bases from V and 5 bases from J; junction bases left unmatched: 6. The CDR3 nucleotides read TGTGCCAGTAGTATATTGGACAGGGGGCAGAAAGATACGCAGTATTTT. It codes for CASSILDRGQKDTQYF.

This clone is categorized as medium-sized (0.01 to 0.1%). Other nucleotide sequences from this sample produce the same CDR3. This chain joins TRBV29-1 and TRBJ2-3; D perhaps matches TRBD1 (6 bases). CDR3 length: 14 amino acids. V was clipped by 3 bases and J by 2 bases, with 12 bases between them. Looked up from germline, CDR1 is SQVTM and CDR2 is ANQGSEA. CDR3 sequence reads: CSVEGQGYTDTQYF. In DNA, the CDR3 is TGCAGCGTTGAGGGGCAGGGGTACACAGATACGCAGTATTTT.